This T cell receptor beta chain was profiled in a study of tumor and adjacent non-tumor tissue in lung cancer. Study-wide background: Patients comprised approximately eleven adenocarcinoma, a couple of squamous cell carcinoma and 1 small cell lung cancer. On average, productive TCRbeta reads reached about 4.17 million per sample.

General observations from the study: Significantly higher TCR diversity was found in tumor than normal lung. Tumor repertoires had a smaller top 100 clone share than normal lung.

Germline CDR1 reads MGHRA; CDR2 reads YSYEKL. The CDR3 is made up of 16 amino acids. A modified ARM-PCR protocol with three rounds of nested PCR amplified TCRbeta. TCRdb itself ran the multiplex PCR reads through MiXCR, one entry per CDR3 protein. Counted here are about 110,000 distinct CDR3 sequences, over 75% occurring once; the ten biggest clones make up 20% to 25%. This sample's RNA came from whole unsorted tissue. This clonotype appeared a single time. Its antigen is still unknown. At one of its ends the junction is not consistent with the germline gene, which may arise from a read error. The TCR was taken from a man aged 70-80 years with non-small cell lung cancer. The V call is TRBV4-1, the J call TRBJ2-3; 8 bases map to TRBD2. The sequencing sample was made of lung tumor tissue. The CDR3 sequence: CASSQEVSSGTDTQYF. DNA of the CDR3: TGCGCAAGCAGCCAAGAGGTTTCTAGCGGGACAGATACGCAGTATTTT.